These 17 T cell receptor beta chains originate from one sample sequenced in a study of siplizumab effects on memory and regulatory T cells. Libraries were prepared by immunoSEQ multiplex PCR; TCRdb keeps only in-frame clonotypes and omits some of them. This sample has some 97,000 clones, with approximately 90% found just once. The sample consisted of Tregs sorted from blood. The receptors shown here come from a human donor in good health.

V and J are TRBV18 and TRBJ2-7; TRBD2 might be the D (7 bases). The ends were cut back, 2 bases at V and 7 bases at J, with 27 bases in the middle. CDR1 and CDR2 from the germline V gene are KGHSH and LQKENI. The CDR3 is made up of 18 amino acids. This CDR3 is CASSPINIMGAGHQEQYF. The CDR3, as DNA: TGTGCCAGCTCACCAATTAATATCATGGGAGCGGGACACCAAGAGCAGTACTTC.

The V call is TRBV9, the J call TRBJ2-3; D not resolved. Per the germline V gene, CDR1 is SGDLS and CDR2 is YYNGEE. V was clipped by 2 bases and J by 5 bases, with 6 bases between them. This CDR3 region has 12 residues. The CDR3 bases are TGTGCCAGCAGCGTTGGGATAGATACGCAGTATTTT. This gives the protein CASSVGIDTQYF.

The rearrangement uses TRBV28 and TRBJ2-1; D is undetermined. Per the germline V gene, CDR1 is MDHEN and CDR2 is SYDVKM. The V end lost 6 bases, the J end lost 6 bases, and 9 bases lay between the germline ends. The CDR3 runs to 12 residues. CDR3 in DNA: TGTGCCAGCAGCACCCAGCGCAATGAGCAGTTCTTC. Its translation: CASSTQRNEQFF.

V gene TRBV27 combines with J gene TRBJ2-3; perhaps TRBD2 as D (6 bases). The CDR3 is 15 residues long. Germline CDR1 and CDR2: MNHEY and SMNVEV (reference sequence). With 6 bases removed from V and 3 bases from J, the gap between germline ends came to 16 bases. CDR3 in amino acids: CASSRGSGLTDTQYF. CDR3 DNA: TGTGCCAGCAGCCGCGGTAGCGGTTTAACAGATACGCAGTATTTT.

V usage is TRBV6-1 and J usage is TRBJ2-7; 12 bases match TRBD2. The V gene end was trimmed by 3 bases and the J gene end by 2 bases; junction bases not matched to a gene: 2. CDR3 size: 15 residues. In germline, CDR1 is MNHNS, CDR2 SASEGT. CDR3 in amino acids: CASSETSGRTYEQYF. The CDR3, as DNA: TGTGCCAGCAGTGAGACTAGCGGGAGAACCTACGAGCAGTACTTC.

This clone was recorded a few times. The gene calls are TRBV6-1 and TRBJ2-7, with 7 nucleotides matching TRBD1. This CDR3 is built from 14 residues. Germline V gives CDR1 MNHNS, CDR2 SASEGT. V was pared by 4 bases and J by 2 bases, with 5 bases of the junction left unmatched. The CDR3 DNA sequence: TGTGCCAGCAGTGGGGGACAGACGCCCTACGAGCAGTACTTC. This codes for CASSGGQTPYEQYF.

This clone was detected once. The chain is built from TRBV7-3 and TRBJ2-7; D possibly matches TRBD1 or TRBD2 (5 bases each). Germline CDR1 SGHTA, CDR2 FQGTGA. Between the trimmed V and J ends, which lost 5 bases and 6 bases, there was a span of 11 bases. This CDR3 is 12 amino acids long. CDR3 nucleotide sequence: TGTGCCAGCAGCCCATCTGGGGGCGAGCAGTACTTC. Residues: CASSPSGGEQYF.

V gene TRBV18 combines with J gene TRBJ2-5, with D possibly being TRBD1 or TRBD2 (5 bases each). Germline CDR1 KGHSH, CDR2 LQKENI. Trimming took off 2 bases at V and 5 bases at J, with 9 bases between the two ends. This CDR3 region has 13 residues. The CDR3 loop reads CASSPGGWETQYF. As DNA, the CDR3 is TGTGCCAGCTCACCAGGGGGTTGGGAGACCCAGTACTTC.

The chain joins TRBV30 to TRBJ2-3, with D maybe TRBD1 (5 bases). Trimming cost V 1 base and J 0 bases, with 5 bases left between them. This CDR3 spans 13 amino acids. The germline gives CDR1 GTSNPN, CDR2 SVGIG (reference sequence). The CDR3 bases are TGTGCCTGGAGTGGACAGAGCACAGATACGCAGTATTTT. Amino acid sequence: CAWSGQSTDTQYF.

The V and J genes are TRBV7-6 and TRBJ1-1; D not certain. Germline CDR1 and CDR2: SGHVS and FNYEAQ. The length of the CDR3 is 14 residues. Trimming cost V 1 base and J 8 bases, with 14 bases left between them. This chain's CDR3 is CASSLGPQILEAFF. CDR3 bases: TGTGCCAGCAGCTTAGGGCCCCAAATACTAGAAGCTTTCTTT.

The chain links TRBV19 to TRBJ2-2, with a weak D call TRBD2 (6 bases). The V gene's germline CDR1 is LNHDA and CDR2 SQIVND (reference sequence). V was trimmed by 7 bases and J by 1 base, leaving 13 bases between them. This CDR3 has 15 amino acids. CDR3 loop: CASTPPGGNTGELFF. CDR3 sequence (DNA): TGTGCCAGTACCCCTCCCGGGGGGAACACCGGGGAGCTGTTTTTT.

The gene calls are TRBV28 and TRBJ2-3; the match to TRBD2 covers 13 bases. The ends lost 3 bases at V and 3 bases at J; junction bases unmatched: 3. CDR1 MDHEN and CDR2 SYDVKM come from the germline V gene. The CDR3 extends over 16 amino acids. In DNA, the CDR3 is TGTGCCAGCAGTTTTCAACTAGCGGGAGGGACAGATACGCAGTATTTT. It yields the protein CASSFQLAGGTDTQYF.

This sequence joins TRBV4-2 and TRBJ2-1; 10 nucleotides agree with TRBD2. Trimming removed 1 base from V and 7 bases from J; junction bases left unmatched: 13. There are 18 residues in the CDR3. Germline V gene lookup returns CDR1 LGHNA and CDR2 YNFKEQ. This chain's CDR3 is CASSQASGRGSAGNEQFF. The DNA for the CDR3 is TGTGCCAGCAGCCAAGCTAGCGGGAGAGGATCGGCCGGAAATGAGCAGTTCTTC.

The V and J genes are TRBV27 and TRBJ1-1, with TRBD1 as a possible D gene (6 bases). CDR1 MNHEY and CDR2 SMNVEV come from the germline V gene (reference sequence). The CDR3 loop spans 15 amino acids. V was trimmed by 6 bases and J by 1 base, leaving 15 bases between them. The DNA for the CDR3 is TGTGCCAGCAGCCAAGCGGGACATGCGAACACTGAAGCTTTCTTT. Translated: CASSQAGHANTEAFF.

The chain has TRBV18 and TRBJ1-1; 8 positions match TRBD1. The germline V gene encodes CDR1 KGHSH and CDR2 LQKENI. The CDR3 length is 15 residues. V was clipped by 4 bases and J by 1 base; unmatched bases: 5. The CDR3 coding sequence is TGTGCCAGCTCACTCATACAGGGGGGGAACACTGAAGCTTTCTTT. This encodes CASSLIQGGNTEAFF.

This clone was counted only a few times. The CDR3 region has the DNA TGTGCCAGCAGCTTACGTTGGGGGGTGGGGCAGTATTTT. Protein sequence: CASSLRWGVGQYF. The chain uses TRBV7-9 and TRBJ2-3, with TRBD2 as a possible D gene (6 bases). The CDR3 is 13 residues long. Trimming took 2 bases from V and 11 from J, leaving 14 bases between them. The germline CDR1 and CDR2 sequences are SEHNR and FQNEAQ (reference sequence).

The chain employs TRBV4-1 and TRBJ1-5; 8 bases are shared with TRBD1. This CDR3 comprises 18 residues. Losses at the gene ends were 0 bases for V and 0 bases for J; bases not matched to a gene: 7. Germline CDR1 is MGHRA and CDR2 is YSYEKL. The CDR3 spells CASSQDRTGTYSNQPQHF. For the CDR3, the DNA is TGCGCCAGCAGCCAAGATCGGACAGGGACATATAGCAATCAGCCCCAGCATTTT.